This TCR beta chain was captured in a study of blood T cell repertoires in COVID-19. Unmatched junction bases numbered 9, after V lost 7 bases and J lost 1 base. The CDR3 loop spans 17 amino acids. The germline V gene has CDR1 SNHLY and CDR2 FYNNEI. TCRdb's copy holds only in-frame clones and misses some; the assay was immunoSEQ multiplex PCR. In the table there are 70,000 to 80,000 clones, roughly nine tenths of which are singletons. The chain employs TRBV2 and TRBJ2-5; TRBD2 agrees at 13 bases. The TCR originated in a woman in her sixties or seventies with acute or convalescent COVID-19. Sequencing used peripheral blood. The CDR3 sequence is CASTGLAGAPGQETQYF. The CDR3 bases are TGTGCCAGCACCGGACTAGCGGGGGCCCCGGGCCAAGAGACCCAGTACTTC.